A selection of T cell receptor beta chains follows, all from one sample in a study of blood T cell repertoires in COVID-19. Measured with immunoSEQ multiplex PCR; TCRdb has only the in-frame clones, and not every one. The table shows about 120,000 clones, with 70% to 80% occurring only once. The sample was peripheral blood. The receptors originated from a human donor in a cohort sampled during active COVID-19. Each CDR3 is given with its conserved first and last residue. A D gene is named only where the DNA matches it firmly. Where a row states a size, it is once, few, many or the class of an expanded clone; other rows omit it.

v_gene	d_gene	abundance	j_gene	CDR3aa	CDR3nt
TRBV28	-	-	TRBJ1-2	CASSFRVYGYTF	TGTGCCAGCAGTTTCAGGGTCTATGGCTACACCTTC
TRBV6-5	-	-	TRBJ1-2	CASSYVGGSNYGYTF	TGTGCCAGCAGTTACGTCGGAGGGTCTAACTATGGCTACACCTTC
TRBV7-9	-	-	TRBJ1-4	CASSLEREKLFF	TGTGCCAGCAGCTTAGAGCGGGAAAAACTGTTTTTT
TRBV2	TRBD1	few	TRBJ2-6	CASTTGTGSGANVLTF	TGTGCCAGCACCACCGGGACAGGTTCTGGGGCCAACGTCCTGACTTTC
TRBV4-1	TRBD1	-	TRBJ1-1	CASSQVDRGYDTEAFF	TGCGCCAGCAGCCAAGTGGACAGGGGATACGACACTGAAGCTTTCTTT
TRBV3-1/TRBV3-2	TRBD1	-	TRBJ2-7	CASSPLGTGETGYTYEQYF	TGTGCCAGCAGCCCCCTCGGGACAGGGGAAACTGGGTATACCTACGAGCAGTACTTC
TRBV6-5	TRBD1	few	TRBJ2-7	CASSPMGQGTYEQYF	TGTGCCAGCAGTCCCATGGGACAGGGGACCTACGAGCAGTACTTC
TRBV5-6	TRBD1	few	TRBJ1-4	CASSDSDRANEKLFF	TGTGCCAGCAGCGACTCGGACAGGGCTAATGAAAAACTGTTTTTT
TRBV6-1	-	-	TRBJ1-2	CASSETALANYGYTF	TGTGCCAGCAGTGAAACCGCACTAGCTAACTATGGCTACACCTTC
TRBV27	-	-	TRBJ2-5	CASSLSGGGETQYF	TGTGCCAGCAGTTTATCGGGGGGTGGAGAGACCCAGTACTTC
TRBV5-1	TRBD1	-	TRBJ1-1	CASSLQPQGVGDTEAFF	TGCGCCAGCAGCCTTCAGCCGCAGGGGGTCGGGGACACTGAAGCTTTCTTT
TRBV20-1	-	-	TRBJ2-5	CSGGLLETQYF	TGTAGTGGAGGGTTGCTAGAGACCCAGTACTTC
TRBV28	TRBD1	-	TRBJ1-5	CASSPYRGNSNQPQHF	TGTGCCAGCAGTCCTTACAGGGGAAATAGCAATCAGCCCCAGCATTTT
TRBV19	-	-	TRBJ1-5	CASSITGLDGNQPQHF	TGTGCCAGTAGTATCACAGGGCTGGATGGCAATCAGCCCCAGCATTTT
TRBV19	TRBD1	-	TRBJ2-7	CASSDRGQYEQYF	TGTGCCAGTAGTGACAGGGGGCAATACGAGCAGTACTTC
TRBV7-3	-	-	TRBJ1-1	CASCRAGGTEAFF	TGTGCCAGCTGCAGGGCCGGCGGCACTGAAGCTTTCTTT
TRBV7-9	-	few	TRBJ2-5	CASSSQGGETQYF	TGTGCCAGCAGCTCTCAGGGCGGAGAGACCCAGTACTTC
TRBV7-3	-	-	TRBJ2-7	CASSRGAGKPPGPYEQYF	TGTGCCAGCAGCCGGGGGGCAGGGAAACCACCGGGCCCCTACGAGCAGTACTTC
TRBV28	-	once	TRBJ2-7	CASSYLDSRSYEQYF	TGTGCCAGCAGTTACCTGGACAGCCGATCCTACGAGCAGTACTTC
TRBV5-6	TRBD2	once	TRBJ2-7	CASSLDGLAGTYEQYF	TGTGCCAGCAGCTTGGACGGTCTAGCGGGAACCTACGAGCAGTACTTC
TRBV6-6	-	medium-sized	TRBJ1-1	CASSLGGSDTEAFF	TGTGCCAGCAGCCTTGGAGGGTCTGACACTGAAGCTTTCTTT
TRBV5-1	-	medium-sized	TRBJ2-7	CASTWDFSTYEQYF	TGCGCCAGCACCTGGGACTTCTCAACATACGAGCAGTACTTC
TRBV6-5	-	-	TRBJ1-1	CASSYGGGNTEAFF	TGTGCCAGCAGTTATGGGGGGGGGAACACTGAAGCTTTCTTT
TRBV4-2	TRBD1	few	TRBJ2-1	CASSQGFEGAYNEQFF	TGTGCCAGCAGCCAAGGGTTTGAGGGGGCATACAATGAGCAGTTCTTC
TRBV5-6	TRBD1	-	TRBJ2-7	CASSPGTGFYEQYF	TGTGCCAGCAGCCCCGGGACAGGGTTTTACGAGCAGTACTTC
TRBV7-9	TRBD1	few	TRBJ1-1	CASSSPAGGNTEAFF	TGTGCCAGCAGCTCTCCGGCAGGGGGGAACACTGAAGCTTTCTTT